One and the same sample provided the 21 T cell receptor beta chains below, sequenced in a study of T cell responses to AZD1222 COVID-19 vaccine. Profiled with immunoSEQ multiplex PCR; TCRdb holds only in-frame clones, not every one. Of 130,000 or so clones listed, about 90% were seen once; the top ten hold around 1.7%. The sample was peripheral blood, taken on day 0 of AZD1222 vaccination. These receptors were collected from an adult in good health.

V gene TRBV7-3 combines with J gene TRBJ1-1; 7 nucleotides agree with TRBD1. V was pared by 5 bases and J by 1 base, with 7 bases of the junction left unmatched. The CDR3 extends over 15 amino acids. CDR1 and CDR2 from the germline V gene are SGHTA and FQGTGA. CDR3 amino acids: CASSQGVLGNTEAFF. For the CDR3, the DNA is TGTGCCAGCAGCCAGGGGGTTTTGGGGAACACTGAAGCTTTCTTT.

CDR3 DNA sequence: TGCGCCAGCAGCTTGAACACCGGGGAGCTGTTTTTT. This codes for CASSLNTGELFF. The rearrangement uses TRBV5-1 and TRBJ2-2; D unclear. CDR3 length: 12 residues. The germline CDR1 and CDR2 sequences are SGHRS and YFSETQ. V was shortened by 1 base and J by 2 bases, with 0 bases between the two germline ends. The whole variable domain, remainder taken from reference TRBV5-1 and TRBJ2-2, is KAGVTQTPRYLIKTRGQQVTLSCSPISGHRSVSWYQQTPGQGLQFLFEYFSETQRNKGNFPGRFSGRQFSNSRSEMNVSTLELGDSALYLCASSLNTGELFFGEGSRLTVL.

With regard to this clone: In the same sample, other DNA sequences code for this CDR3. The rearrangement uses TRBV19 and TRBJ2-1; 8 bases line up with TRBD1. The J segment lost 7 bases and the V segment lost 1 base, leaving 6 bases of the junction unmatched. Germline lookup yields CDR1 LNHDA and CDR2 SQIVND (reference sequence). The CDR3 consists of 15 residues. Here the CDR3 reads CASSIGRGRGNEQFF. The CDR3 DNA sequence: TGTGCCAGTAGTATAGGCAGGGGGCGCGGTAATGAGCAGTTCTTC.

This clone was counted once. This chain uses TRBV4-2 with TRBJ1-4; D may be TRBD1 (5 bases). The CDR3 has 17 amino acids. The V end was cut by 1 base, the J end by 4 bases, with 16 bases between. Germline V gene lookup returns CDR1 LGHNA and CDR2 YNFKEQ. The CDR3 reads CASSQGPGGGYNEKLFF. CDR3 coding DNA: TGTGCCAGCAGCCAAGGCCCGGGCGGGGGGTATAATGAAAAACTGTTTTTT.

The chain combines TRBV6-5 with TRBJ2-4; weak D call: TRBD2 (6 bases). The germline CDR1 and CDR2 sequences are MNHEY and SVGAGI. This CDR3 has 12 residues. The V end was cut by 2 bases, the J end by 13 bases, with 12 bases between. The CDR3 loop reads CASSYPSGRQYF. Written as DNA, the CDR3 is TGTGCCAGCAGTTACCCTTCGGGGAGGCAGTACTTC.

J is TRBJ1-1 and V is TRBV11-1; 7 bases match TRBD1. The CDR3 length is 13 residues. V shed 2 bases, J shed 10 bases, and the junction held 7 bases outside the gene matches. Germline V gives CDR1 SGHAT, CDR2 FQDESV (reference sequence). The CDR3 DNA is TGTGCCAGCAGCTTACCGGACAGGAATAGAGCTTTCTTT. Protein: CASSLPDRNRAFF. Supplemented by reference TRBV11-1 and TRBJ1-1, the full variable domain reads EAEVAQSPRYKITEKSQAVAFWCDPISGHATLYWYRQILGQGPELLVQFQDESVVDDSQLPKDRFSAERLKGVDSTLKIQPAELGDSAMYLCASSLPDRNRAFFGQGTRLTVV.

This rearrangement joins TRBV28 to TRBJ2-1; D may match TRBD1 or TRBD2 (5 bases each). The ends were cut back, 5 bases at V and 4 bases at J, with 15 bases in the middle. The CDR3 length is 15 residues. The germline V gene has CDR1 MDHEN and CDR2 SYDVKM. The DNA for the CDR3 is TGTGCCAGCAGTCGAATAGGGGACGGGTACAATGAGCAGTTCTTC. This translates into CASSRIGDGYNEQFF. The variable domain in full, completed from reference TRBV28 and TRBJ2-1, reads DVKVTQSSRYLVKRTGEKVFLECVQDMDHENMFWYRQDPGLGLRLIYFSYDVKMKEKGDIPEGYSVSREKKERFSLILESASTNQTSMYLCASSRIGDGYNEQFFGPGTRLTVL.

V usage is TRBV20-1 and J usage is TRBJ1-2; D is unresolved. The CDR3 length is 10 residues. Germline V gene sequence: CDR1 DFQATT, CDR2 SNEGSKA (reference sequence). The ends were cut back, 0 bases at V and 6 bases at J, with 2 bases in the middle. CDR3 loop: CSAREDGYTF. In DNA, the CDR3 is TGCAGTGCTAGAGAGGATGGCTACACCTTC.

The chain is built from TRBV7-9 and TRBJ2-7; 10 bases map to TRBD1. V was clipped by 1 base and J by 5 bases; unmatched bases: 2. The CDR3 is 14 amino acids. The germline CDR1 and CDR2 sequences are SEHNR and FQNEAQ (reference sequence). CDR3 in amino acids: CASSLGQGAHEQYF. The CDR3 DNA follows: TGTGCCAGCAGCTTAGGACAGGGGGCACACGAGCAGTACTTC. The variable domain in full, with the rest retrieved from reference TRBV7-9 and TRBJ2-7, is DTGVSQNPRHKITKRGQNVTFRCDPISEHNRLYWYRQTLGQGPEFLTYFQNEAQLEKSRLLSDRFSAERPKGSFSTLEIQRTEQGDSAMYLCASSLGQGAHEQYFGPGTRLTVT.

This sequence joins TRBV11-2 and TRBJ2-1, with a weak D call TRBD1 (5 bases). With 5 bases removed from V and 14 bases from J, the gap between germline ends came to 19 bases. The germline V gene has CDR1 SGHAT and CDR2 FQNNGV. The CDR3 has 13 amino acids. Written as DNA, the CDR3 is TGTGCCAGCAGCCCGAATACCGACAGCGAAGAGTTCTTC. This gives the protein CASSPNTDSEEFF.

The gene calls are TRBV9 and TRBJ1-1; D is unresolved. Germline V CDR1 and CDR2: SGDLS, YYNGEE. The ends were cut back, 0 bases at V and 10 bases at J, with 16 bases in the middle. The CDR3 runs to 14 residues. CDR3 nucleotide sequence: TGTGCCAGCAGCGTAGTGGGCAATGAGGAGAGAGCTTTCTTT. It yields the protein CASSVVGNEERAFF.

This clone appeared once. This chain joins TRBV5-5 and TRBJ1-1; D unclear. Germline values: CDR1 SGHKS, CDR2 YYEKEE (reference sequence). The CDR3 sequence is 14 residues long. V was trimmed by 4 bases and J by 4 bases, leaving 14 bases between them. The CDR3 DNA reads as TGTGCCAGCAGCCCCCCCGGCACTATCACTGAAGCTTTCTTT. This sequence encodes CASSPPGTITEAFF.

The V and J genes are TRBV2 and TRBJ2-1; the D is unclear. V was shortened by 2 bases and J by 8 bases, with 10 bases between the two germline ends. Looked up from germline, CDR1 is SNHLY and CDR2 is FYNNEI. The CDR3 totals 13 residues. Written as DNA, the CDR3 is TGTGCCAGCAGTGAAAATGAAGTCCATGAGCAGTTCTTC. Amino acid sequence: CASSENEVHEQFF. Combining the CDR3 with reference TRBV2 and TRBJ2-1 gives the whole variable domain EPEVTQTPSHQVTQMGQEVILRCVPISNHLYFYWYRQILGQKVEFLVSFYNNEISEKSEIFDDQFSVERPDGSNFTLKIRSTKLEDSAMYFCASSENEVHEQFFGPGTRLTVL.

This chain joins TRBV3-1 (or the pseudogene TRBV3-2) and TRBJ1-3, with 7 bases that match TRBD1. V gave up 5 bases and J gave up 0 bases; unmatched junction bases: 4. CDR1 LGHDT and CDR2 YNNKEL come from the germline V gene (reference sequence). The CDR3 loop spans 15 amino acids. The DNA of the CDR3 is TGTGCCAGCAGCTGGGACAGCCTCTCTGGAAACACCATATATTTT. Amino acid sequence: CASSWDSLSGNTIYF.

The chain has TRBV28 and TRBJ1-2; D ambiguous. The V gene's germline CDR1 is MDHEN and CDR2 SYDVKM. The length of the CDR3 is 13 residues. V lost 2 bases, J lost 6 bases, and 10 bases lay in between. The CDR3 region is CASSLVESHGYTF. CDR3 sequence (DNA): TGTGCCAGCAGTTTAGTAGAAAGCCATGGCTACACCTTC.

This clone appeared once. The chain recombines TRBV5-4 with TRBJ2-7; 7 bases align to TRBD1. V shed 4 bases and J 2 bases; nucleotides not matched to a gene: 6. Germline V lookup: CDR1 SGHNT, CDR2 YYREEE (reference sequence). This CDR3 is 14 amino acids long. The CDR3 loop reads CASSPWDRPYEQYV. The CDR3 bases are TGTGCCAGCAGCCCATGGGACAGACCCTACGAGCAGTACGTC.

This sequence joins TRBV9 and TRBJ2-5; 9 bases align to TRBD2. This CDR3 is built from 16 residues. The junction had 6 bases not matched to a gene; V was cut back by 3 bases and J by 0 bases. Looked up from germline, CDR1 is SGDLS and CDR2 is YYNGEE. The CDR3 loop reads CASSASSGAYQETQYF. CDR3 coding DNA: TGTGCCAGCAGCGCCTCTAGCGGGGCCTACCAAGAGACCCAGTACTTC.

As for this clone: Other nucleotide sequences in the sample specify the same CDR3. The genes are TRBV27 and TRBJ1-2, with D possibly being TRBD1 (6 bases). This CDR3 is built from 13 residues. Per germline, CDR1 MNHEY and CDR2 SMNVEV (reference sequence). Deletions cut 3 bases from V and 7 bases from J, with 12 bases between. The CDR3 region is CASSLWGAGGYTF. CDR3 coding DNA: TGTGCCAGCAGTTTGTGGGGGGCTGGTGGCTACACCTTC.

This sequence joins TRBV18 and TRBJ1-3; 7 nucleotides line up with TRBD1. V was clipped by 4 bases and J by 4 bases; unmatched bases: 7. The CDR3 has 15 residues. Germline CDR1 KGHSH, CDR2 LQKENI. Written as DNA, the CDR3 is TGTGCCAGCTCACGAAACCAGGGGGACGGAAACACCATATATTTT. Translated: CASSRNQGDGNTIYF.

The rearrangement links TRBV6-1 to TRBJ2-7; no clear D. CDR1 and CDR2 (germline): MNHNS, SASEGT. The CDR3 is 15 residues long. The V end was cut by 0 bases, the J end by 4 bases, with 13 bases between. The CDR3 sequence: CASSEAWQNSYEQYF. The CDR3, as DNA: TGTGCCAGCAGTGAAGCTTGGCAAAATTCTTACGAGCAGTACTTC.

The CDR3 DNA is TGTGCCAGTTCCGAGAACACCGGGGAGCTGTTTTTT. This codes for CASSENTGELFF. The chain has TRBV6-5 and TRBJ2-2; D not resolved. The CDR3 is 12 amino acids. CDR1 is MNHEY, CDR2 SVGAGI, per germline. V gave up 9 bases and J gave up 1 base, with 6 bases separating them.